Below are 18 T cell receptor beta chains sequenced from a single sample in a study of cytomegalovirus exposure and HLA in healthy donors. The PCR was carried out with 60 Vbeta primers and 13 Jbeta primers. Data came from immunoSEQ multiplex PCR; TCRdb stores just in-frame clones and leaves some out. Of under 150,000 clones listed, 60% to 85% are singletons. Sequencing input: PBMCs. The origin of the receptors is a man younger than 45 in good health and CMV-seronegative.

This clone has just one count. V usage is TRBV2 and J usage is TRBJ1-4; a weak D match, TRBD1 (5 bases). The CDR3 runs 14 residues. Per germline, CDR1 SNHLY and CDR2 FYNNEI. V lost 7 bases and J 4 bases, leaving 13 bases between the germline ends. CDR3 coding DNA: TGTGCCAGCACGTCAGGGCCGGGTAATGAAAAACTGTTTTTT. It translates to CASTSGPGNEKLFF.

The chain has TRBV9 and TRBJ2-3; D is undetermined. CDR1 and CDR2 from the germline V gene are SGDLS and YYNGEE. The V end lost 0 bases, the J end lost 3 bases, and 8 bases lay between the germline ends. The CDR3 is 14 amino acids. DNA of the CDR3: TGTGCCAGCAGCGTAGGCCTACTGACAGATACGCAGTATTTT. This gives the protein CASSVGLLTDTQYF. Full variable domain (remainder filled in from reference TRBV9 and TRBJ2-3): DSGVTQTPKHLITATGQRVTLRCSPRSGDLSVYWYQQSLDQGLQFLIQYYNGEERAKGNILERFSAQQFPDLHSELNLSSLELGDSALYFCASSVGLLTDTQYFGPGTRLTVL.

The chain recombines TRBV14 with TRBJ1-1, with TRBD1 as a possible D gene (6 bases). V gave up 3 bases and J gave up 7 bases, with 15 bases separating them. The CDR3 length is 14 residues. Germline V gene data show CDR1 as SGHDN and CDR2 as FVKESK. CDR3 amino acids: CASSQSGQPLEAFF. The CDR3 DNA is TGTGCCAGCAGCCAGTCCGGACAGCCCCTTGAAGCTTTCTTT.

V gene TRBV2 combines with J gene TRBJ1-3; D is uncertain. Deletions cut 7 bases from V and 1 base from J, with 11 bases between. Germline V gives CDR1 SNHLY, CDR2 FYNNEI. The CDR3 is 14 amino acids. The CDR3 nucleotides are TGTGCCAGCATCTTGGGAGGGTCTGGAAACACCATATATTTT. Translated, it gives CASILGGSGNTIYF.

Only one count was recorded for this clone. V and J are TRBV29-1 and TRBJ2-1; TRBD2 matches at 11 bases. CDR1 and CDR2 (germline): SQVTM, ANQGSEA. V trimming: 8 bases; J trimming: 6 bases; junction bases outside the gene matches: 9. CDR3 length equals 14 residues. The CDR3 sequence: CSTTGTSGLNEQFF. The CDR3 DNA reads as TGCAGCACTACAGGGACTAGCGGTCTCAATGAGCAGTTCTTC.

V and J are TRBV5-4 and TRBJ2-3, with TRBD1 matching over 7 bases. This CDR3 is built from 14 residues. CDR1 SGHNT and CDR2 YYREEE come from the germline V gene (reference sequence). After removal of 5 bases from V and 7 bases from J, the junction contained 10 bases not matched to a gene. CDR3 bases: TGTGCCAGCAGTTCGGACAGGAATCTGTATACGCAGTATTTT. Amino acids: CASSSDRNLYTQYF.

The chain uses TRBV6-5 and TRBJ2-5; the D gene is possibly TRBD1 (6 bases). TRBJ2-7 matches the DNA end more closely, so the J call is doubtful. The germline CDR1 and CDR2 sequences are MNHEY and SVGAGI. The CDR3 consists of 14 residues. CDR3 loop: CASSYYTGPYEQYF. As DNA, the CDR3 is TGTGCCAGCAGTTACTATACAGGGCCCTACGAGCAGTACTTC.

The chain couples TRBV19 to TRBJ2-3; 8 positions match TRBD2. Germline-derived CDR1 and CDR2 are LNHDA and SQIVND (reference sequence). The CDR3 runs to 16 residues. The junction had 5 bases not matched to a gene; V was cut back by 2 bases and J by 1 base. The CDR3 DNA reads TGTGCCAGTAGTATATTAGCGGGAAGTCGCACAGATACGCAGTATTTT. Protein product: CASSILAGSRTDTQYF. Filled out from reference TRBV19 and TRBJ2-3, the complete variable domain reads DGGITQSPKYLFRKEGQNVTLSCEQNLNHDAMYWYRQDPGQGLRLIYYSQIVNDFQKGDIAEGYSVSREKKESFPLTVTSAQKNPTAFYLCASSILAGSRTDTQYFGPGTRLTVL.

The V call is TRBV25-1, the J call TRBJ2-1; 12 bases agree with TRBD2. Germline CDR1 and CDR2: MGHDK and SYGVNS. The ends lost 5 bases at V and 5 bases at J; junction bases unmatched: 7. This CDR3 region has 16 residues. CDR3 DNA sequence: TGTGCCAGCAGTACCCGGACTAGCGGGGCAAACAATGAGCAGTTCTTC. Protein product: CASSTRTSGANNEQFF.

The V and J genes are TRBV7-9 and TRBJ2-7; 7 bases are a match to TRBD1. CDR1 SEHNR and CDR2 FQNEAQ come from the germline V gene (reference sequence). There are 16 residues in the CDR3. J lost 7 bases, V lost 4 bases, and 16 bases had no gene match. The CDR3 nucleotides read TGTGCCAGCAGCTCGGGTGCCGGAAGGGGGCTCTGGGAGCAGTACTTC. Translation: CASSSGAGRGLWEQYF.

V is TRBV5-8 and J is TRBJ2-7, with a possible D match to TRBD1 (6 bases). The V gene's germline CDR1 is SGHTS and CDR2 YDEGEE. V was clipped by 4 bases and J by 1 base, with 15 bases between them. The CDR3 is made up of 15 amino acids. CDR3 residues: CASSPRLQGSYEQYF. The CDR3 DNA sequence: TGTGCCAGCAGCCCAAGGTTACAGGGATCCTACGAGCAGTACTTC. The full variable domain, completed using reference TRBV5-8 and TRBJ2-7, is EAGVTQSPTHLIKTRGQQATLRCSPISGHTSVYWYQQALGLGLQFLLWYDEGEERNRGNFPPRFSGRQFPNYSSELNVNALELEDSALYLCASSPRLQGSYEQYFGPGTRLTVT.

A single count supports this clone. The V gene is TRBV5-4, the J gene TRBJ2-3; the D is unclear. In germline, CDR1 is SGHNT, CDR2 YYREEE (reference sequence). Trimming took off 4 bases at V and 4 bases at J, with 10 bases between the two ends. The CDR3 length is 13 residues. CDR3 DNA sequence: TGTGCCAGCAGCCGGCCCGGGTCAGATACGCAGTATTTT. It yields the protein CASSRPGSDTQYF.

This clone was picked up a small number of times. The chain couples TRBV5-6 to TRBJ1-1, with a weak D call TRBD1 (6 bases). This CDR3 is 13 amino acids long. The germline CDR1 and CDR2 sequences are SGHDT and YYEEEE. V was clipped by 0 bases and J by 8 bases, with 11 bases between them. The CDR3 region has the DNA TGTGCCAGCAGCTTGGTACAGGGAGAAGAAGCTTTCTTT. It specifies CASSLVQGEEAFF.

This chain links TRBV21-1 with TRBJ2-3; the table's TRBD1 call for D was not verified on the DNA. TRBV21-1 has pseudogene status. The CDR3 spans 14 residues. Written as DNA, the CDR3 is TGTGCCAGCAGCAGCCGGGACAGCCCAGATACGCAGTATTTT. This translates into CASSSRDSPDTQYF.

The V call is TRBV27, the J call TRBJ1-5; 7 bases fit TRBD1. This CDR3 is 18 amino acids long. The germline CDR1 and CDR2 sequences are MNHEY and SMNVEV (reference sequence). V trimming: 5 bases; J trimming: 4 bases; junction bases outside the gene matches: 17. CDR3 sequence reads: CASSNVREGGAENQPQHF. As DNA, the CDR3 is TGTGCCAGCAGTAATGTGAGGGAAGGGGGCGCGGAGAATCAGCCCCAGCATTTT.

The rearrangement joins TRBV4-1 to TRBJ1-5; TRBD1 matches at 7 bases. CDR1 MGHRA and CDR2 YSYEKL come from the germline V gene. Trimming at V came to 2 bases and at J to 3 bases, leaving 4 bases not matched to a gene. The CDR3 sequence is 15 residues long. CDR3 residues: CASSQSGTVNQPQHF. In DNA form, the CDR3 reads TGCGCCAGCAGCCAAAGTGGGACAGTCAATCAGCCCCAGCATTTT.

In this sample, this clone turned up a few times. The chain combines TRBV9 with TRBJ1-4; 9 nucleotides match TRBD1. V lost 0 bases to trimming and J lost 8 bases; unmatched junction nucleotides: 5. This CDR3 is built from 15 residues. Germline CDR1 SGDLS, CDR2 YYNGEE. The CDR3 protein is CASSVEGTGFEKLFF. The CDR3 bases are TGTGCCAGCAGCGTAGAGGGGACAGGGTTCGAAAAACTGTTTTTT. Full variable domain (remainder filled in from reference TRBV9 and TRBJ1-4): DSGVTQTPKHLITATGQRVTLRCSPRSGDLSVYWYQQSLDQGLQFLIQYYNGEERAKGNILERFSAQQFPDLHSELNLSSLELGDSALYFCASSVEGTGFEKLFFGSGTQLSVL.

The V call is TRBV4-2, the J call TRBJ2-5, with a possible D match to TRBD1 (5 bases). Germline assignment: CDR1 LGHNA and CDR2 YNFKEQ. The CDR3 is 14 amino acids. Trimming removed 0 bases at V and 5 bases at J, with 10 bases between. The CDR3 bases are TGTGCCAGCAGCCAAGAGGGTCAGGGTGAGACCCAGTACTTC. Encoded protein: CASSQEGQGETQYF.